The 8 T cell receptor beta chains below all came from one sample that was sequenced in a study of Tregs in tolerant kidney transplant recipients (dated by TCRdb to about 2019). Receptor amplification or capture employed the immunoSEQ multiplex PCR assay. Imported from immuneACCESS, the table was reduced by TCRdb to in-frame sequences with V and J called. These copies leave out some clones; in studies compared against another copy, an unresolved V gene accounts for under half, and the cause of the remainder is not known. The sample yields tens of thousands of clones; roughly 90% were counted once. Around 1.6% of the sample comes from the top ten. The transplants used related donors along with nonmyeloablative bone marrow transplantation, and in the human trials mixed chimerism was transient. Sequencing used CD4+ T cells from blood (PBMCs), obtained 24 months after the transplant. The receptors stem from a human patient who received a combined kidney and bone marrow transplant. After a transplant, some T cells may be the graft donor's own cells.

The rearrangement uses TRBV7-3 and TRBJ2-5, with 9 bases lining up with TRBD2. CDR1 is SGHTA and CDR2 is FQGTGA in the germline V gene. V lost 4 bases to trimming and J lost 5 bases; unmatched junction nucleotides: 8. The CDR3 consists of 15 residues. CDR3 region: CASSSRLADRETQYF. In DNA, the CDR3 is TGTGCCAGCAGCTCCCGACTAGCGGATCGGGAGACCCAGTACTTC.

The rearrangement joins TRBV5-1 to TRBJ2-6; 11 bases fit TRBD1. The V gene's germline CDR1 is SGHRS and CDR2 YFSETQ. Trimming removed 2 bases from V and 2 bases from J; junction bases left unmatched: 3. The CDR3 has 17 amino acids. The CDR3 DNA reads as TGCGCCAGCAGCTTCCCGGACAGGGGGCCTGGGGCCAACGTCCTGACTTTC. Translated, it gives CASSFPDRGPGANVLTF.

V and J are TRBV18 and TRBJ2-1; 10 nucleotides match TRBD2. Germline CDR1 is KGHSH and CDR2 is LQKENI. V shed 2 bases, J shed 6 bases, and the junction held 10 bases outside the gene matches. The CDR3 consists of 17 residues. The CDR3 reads CASSPVFTSGILNEQFF. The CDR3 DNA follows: TGTGCCAGCTCACCAGTCTTTACTAGCGGGATTCTCAATGAGCAGTTCTTC.

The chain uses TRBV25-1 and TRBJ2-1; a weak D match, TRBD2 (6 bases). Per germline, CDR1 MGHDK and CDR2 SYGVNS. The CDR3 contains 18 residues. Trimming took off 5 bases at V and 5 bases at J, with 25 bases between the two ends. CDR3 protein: CASSYSVWRRDRNNEQFF. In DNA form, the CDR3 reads TGTGCCAGCAGTTATTCAGTTTGGAGGAGGGATCGGAACAATGAGCAGTTCTTC. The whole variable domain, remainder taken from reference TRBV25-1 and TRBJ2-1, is EADIYQTPRYLVIGTGKKITLECSQTMGHDKMYWYQQDPGMELHLIHYSYGVNSTEKGDLSSESTVSRIRTEHFPLTLESARPSHTSQYLCASSYSVWRRDRNNEQFFGPGTRLTVL.

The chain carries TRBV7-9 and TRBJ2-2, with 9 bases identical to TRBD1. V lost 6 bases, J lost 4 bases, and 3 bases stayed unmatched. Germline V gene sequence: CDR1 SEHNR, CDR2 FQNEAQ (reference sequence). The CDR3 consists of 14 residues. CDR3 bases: TGTGCCAGCAGTGGGACAGGGCCCACCGGGGAGCTGTTTTTT. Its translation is CASSGTGPTGELFF.

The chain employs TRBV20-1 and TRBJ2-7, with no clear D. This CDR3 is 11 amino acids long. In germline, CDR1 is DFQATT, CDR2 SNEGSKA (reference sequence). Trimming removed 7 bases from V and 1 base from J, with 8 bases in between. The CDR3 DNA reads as TGCAGTGGGCTCACATCCTACGAGCAGTACTTC. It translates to CSGLTSYEQYF.

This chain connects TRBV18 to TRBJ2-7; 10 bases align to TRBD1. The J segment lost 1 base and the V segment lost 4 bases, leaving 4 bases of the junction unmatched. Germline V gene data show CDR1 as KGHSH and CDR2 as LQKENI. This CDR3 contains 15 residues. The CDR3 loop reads CASSRGQGLSYEQYF. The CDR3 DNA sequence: TGTGCCAGCTCACGGGGACAGGGGTTGTCCTACGAGCAGTACTTC.

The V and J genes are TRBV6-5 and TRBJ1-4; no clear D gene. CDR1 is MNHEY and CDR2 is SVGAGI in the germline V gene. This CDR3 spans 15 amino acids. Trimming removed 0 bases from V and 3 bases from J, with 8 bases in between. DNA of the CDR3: TGTGCCAGCAGTTACTCGCCGGGGTCTAATGAAAAACTGTTTTTT. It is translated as CASSYSPGSNEKLFF.